The rows below give T cell receptor beta chains drawn from one sample of a study of beta chain features in type 1 diabetes. Generated by immunoSEQ multiplex PCR, the TCRdb table keeps only in-frame clones and is missing some. The sample has some 900,000 clones, about 17% seen once; the top ten hold about 0.025%. The specimen was naive CD4+ T cells from blood. The receptor set was obtained from a woman aged 18-30 years in good health. The CDR3 runs from the conserved cysteine through the conserved F or W. Fields, in order: V gene, J gene, D gene, clone size, CDR3 DNA, CDR3 protein. A D gene is named only where the DNA matches it firmly. Not all rows give a size; the values are once, few, many and, for expanded clones, a class.

V gene: TRBV10-3; J gene: TRBJ1-5; D gene: -; clone size: -; CDR3 DNA: TGTGCCATCAGTGAGTCGCCCGGGGGCAATCAGCCCCAGCATTTT; CDR3 protein: CAISESPGGNQPQHF
V gene: TRBV7-2; J gene: TRBJ2-1; D gene: -; clone size: few; CDR3 DNA: TGTGCCAGCACCTTGGACACGAGCTCCTACAATGAGCAGTTCTTC; CDR3 protein: CASTLDTSSYNEQFF
V gene: TRBV4-3; J gene: TRBJ2-2; D gene: TRBD2; clone size: -; CDR3 DNA: TGCGCCAGCAGCCAAAGGACTAGCTTCGCCGGGGAGCTGTTTTTT; CDR3 protein: CASSQRTSFAGELFF
V gene: TRBV9; J gene: TRBJ2-7; D gene: TRBD1; clone size: -; CDR3 DNA: TGTGCCAGCAGCGGCCCGGACAGGGCCGGCGAGCAGTACTTC; CDR3 protein: CASSGPDRAGEQYF
V gene: TRBV19; J gene: TRBJ2-1; D gene: TRBD2; clone size: few; CDR3 DNA: TGTGCCAGTAGTATAGGGACGGCGGGAGGGCCGTACAATGAGCAGTTCTTC; CDR3 protein: CASSIGTAGGPYNEQFF
V gene: TRBV6-6; J gene: TRBJ1-2; D gene: -; clone size: -; CDR3 DNA: TGTGCCAGCAGTTCGTTTGTTAGCACGGGTCCCGCCTTC; CDR3 protein: CASSSFVSTGPAF
V gene: TRBV27; J gene: TRBJ2-7; D gene: TRBD1; clone size: -; CDR3 DNA: TGTGCCAGCAGTTATAGACAGGGGAACTACGAGCAGTACTTC; CDR3 protein: CASSYRQGNYEQYF
V gene: TRBV7-2; J gene: TRBJ2-7; D gene: -; clone size: -; CDR3 DNA: TGTGCCAGCAGCTCCAGCGCACACTCGAGCTCCTACGAGCAGTACTTC; CDR3 protein: CASSSSAHSSSYEQYF
V gene: TRBV9; J gene: TRBJ2-7; D gene: TRBD2; clone size: -; CDR3 DNA: TGTGCCAGCAGCCCCCCCGGGACTAGCGGCACCTACGAGCAGTACTTC; CDR3 protein: CASSPPGTSGTYEQYF
V gene: TRBV7-9; J gene: TRBJ2-2; D gene: -; clone size: few; CDR3 DNA: TGTGCCAGCAGCTTCGGCAGGAGTCGGACCGGGGAGCTGTTTTTT; CDR3 protein: CASSFGRSRTGELFF
V gene: TRBV25-1; J gene: TRBJ2-1; D gene: -; clone size: few; CDR3 DNA: TGTGCCAGCAGAAGGGACTCTGCCGGGGCTGAGCAGTTCTTC; CDR3 protein: CASRRDSAGAEQFF
V gene: TRBV10-3; J gene: TRBJ2-7; D gene: -; clone size: once; CDR3 DNA: TGTGCCATCAGTGAGTCGGGCGACTACGAGCAGTACTTC; CDR3 protein: CAISESGDYEQYF
V gene: TRBV19; J gene: TRBJ2-2; D gene: TRBD1; clone size: many; CDR3 DNA: TGTGCCAGTAGTGCCGTCGACAGGGGAACCGGGGAGCTGTTTTTT; CDR3 protein: CASSAVDRGTGELFF
V gene: TRBV14; J gene: TRBJ2-3; D gene: TRBD2; clone size: few; CDR3 DNA: TGTGCCAGCAGCCAAGGTCCGGGACTAGCGACGCAAGATACGCAGTATTTT; CDR3 protein: CASSQGPGLATQDTQYF
V gene: TRBV19; J gene: TRBJ2-5; D gene: -; clone size: -; CDR3 DNA: TGTGCCGGATTTAGCGGCCACCAAGAGACCCAGTACTTC; CDR3 protein: CAGFSGHQETQYF
V gene: TRBV27; J gene: TRBJ2-1; D gene: TRBD1; clone size: -; CDR3 DNA: TGTGCCAGCAGTGGACAGGGGCCCTACAATGAGCAGTTCTTC; CDR3 protein: CASSGQGPYNEQFF
V gene: TRBV20-1; J gene: TRBJ2-7; D gene: TRBD2; clone size: few; CDR3 DNA: TGCAGTGCTCTTAGCGGGAGTGTGCAGTACTTC; CDR3 protein: CSALSGSVQYF
V gene: TRBV5-4; J gene: TRBJ1-1; D gene: -; clone size: -; CDR3 DNA: TGTGCCAGCAGCTTGTACAGGGAGAGCACTGAAGCTTTCTTT; CDR3 protein: CASSLYRESTEAFF
V gene: TRBV4-1; J gene: TRBJ2-1; D gene: -; clone size: few; CDR3 DNA: TGCGCCAGCAGCCAAGGGCAGGGCTCCTACAATGAGCAGTTCTTC; CDR3 protein: CASSQGQGSYNEQFF
V gene: TRBV7-9; J gene: TRBJ2-1; D gene: TRBD1; clone size: -; CDR3 DNA: TGTGCCAGCAGCTCCCGGGACAGGGAGAGCAGGCCAGCAGAGAATGAGCAGTTCTTC; CDR3 protein: CASSSRDRESRPAENEQFF